This paragraph reports one T cell receptor (beta chain). This CDR3 comprises 14 residues. Germline V CDR1 and CDR2: SGHNT, YENEEA. After removal of 9 bases from V and 1 base from J, the junction contained 7 bases not matched to a gene. The sample originates from a study of CD8+CD57+ T cells in acquired aplastic anemia. Genomic DNA, serving as template, underwent TCR beta VDJ and CDR3 profiling. MiXCR, run by TCRdb on the reads, gives a single entry per CDR3 protein. Here the sample spans some 130,000 distinct CDR3 sequences, 48% being singletons. This receptor was identified in a human donor in good health, serving as a control. Sequencing was carried out using sorted CD4+, CD8+, or CD8+CD57+ T cells (not recorded which) from PBMCs. The V call is TRBV11-3, the J call TRBJ2-5, with TRBD2 matching 8 bases. CDR3 in DNA: TGTGCCAGTACTAGCGGCCAACCCCAAGAGACCCAGTACTTC. Translated: CASTSGQPQETQYF.